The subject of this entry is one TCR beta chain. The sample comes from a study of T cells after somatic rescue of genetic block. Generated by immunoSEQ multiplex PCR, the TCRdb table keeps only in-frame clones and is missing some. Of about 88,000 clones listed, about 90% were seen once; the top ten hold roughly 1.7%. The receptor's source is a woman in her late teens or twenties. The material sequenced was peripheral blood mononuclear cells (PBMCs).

DNA for the CDR3: TGTGCCAGCAGCGGATACAGGGGGGCTAATGAAAAACTGTTTTTT. It codes for CASSGYRGANEKLFF. The chain joins TRBV7-8 to TRBJ1-4, with 8 bases aligning to TRBD1. The CDR3 loop spans 15 amino acids. Looked up from germline, CDR1 is SGHVS and CDR2 is FQNEAQ. Losses at the gene ends were 5 bases for V and 3 bases for J; bases not matched to a gene: 5.